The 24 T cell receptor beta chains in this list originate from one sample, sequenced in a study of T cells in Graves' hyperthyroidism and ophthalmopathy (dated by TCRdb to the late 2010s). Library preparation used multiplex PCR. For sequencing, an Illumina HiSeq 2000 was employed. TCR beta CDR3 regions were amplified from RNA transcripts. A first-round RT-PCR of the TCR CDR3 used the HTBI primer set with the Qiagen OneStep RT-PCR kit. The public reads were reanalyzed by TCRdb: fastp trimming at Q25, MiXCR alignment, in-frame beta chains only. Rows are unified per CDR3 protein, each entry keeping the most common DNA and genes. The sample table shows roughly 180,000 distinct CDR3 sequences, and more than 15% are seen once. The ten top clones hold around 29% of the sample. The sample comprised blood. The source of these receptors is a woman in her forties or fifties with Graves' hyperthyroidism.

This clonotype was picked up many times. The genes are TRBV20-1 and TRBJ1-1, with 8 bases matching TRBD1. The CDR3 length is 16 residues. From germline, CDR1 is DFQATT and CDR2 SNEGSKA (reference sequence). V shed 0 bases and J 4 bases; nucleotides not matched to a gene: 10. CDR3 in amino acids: CSARDLGTGPRTEAFF. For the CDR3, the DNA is TGCAGTGCTAGAGATCTCGGGACAGGACCCCGCACTGAAGCTTTCTTT.

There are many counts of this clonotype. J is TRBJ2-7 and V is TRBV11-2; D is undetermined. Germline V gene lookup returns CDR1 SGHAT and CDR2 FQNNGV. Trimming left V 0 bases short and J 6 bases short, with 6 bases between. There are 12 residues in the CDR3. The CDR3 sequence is CASSLDPGEQYF. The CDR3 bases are TGTGCCAGCAGCTTAGATCCAGGCGAGCAGTACTTC.

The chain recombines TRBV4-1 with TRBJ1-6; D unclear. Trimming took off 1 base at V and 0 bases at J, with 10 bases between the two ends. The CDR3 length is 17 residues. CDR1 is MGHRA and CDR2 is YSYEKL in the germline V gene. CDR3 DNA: TGCGCCAGCAGCCAAGGAGGCCCACTCTCCTATAATTCACCCCTCCACTTT. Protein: CASSQGGPLSYNSPLHF.

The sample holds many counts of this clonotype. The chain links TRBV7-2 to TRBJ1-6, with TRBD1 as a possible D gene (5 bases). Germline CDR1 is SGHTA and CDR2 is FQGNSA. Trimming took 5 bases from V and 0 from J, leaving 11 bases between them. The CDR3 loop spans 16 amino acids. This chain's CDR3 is CASSRDGSSYNSPLHF. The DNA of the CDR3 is TGTGCCAGCAGCCGGGACGGAAGCTCCTATAATTCACCCCTCCACTTT.

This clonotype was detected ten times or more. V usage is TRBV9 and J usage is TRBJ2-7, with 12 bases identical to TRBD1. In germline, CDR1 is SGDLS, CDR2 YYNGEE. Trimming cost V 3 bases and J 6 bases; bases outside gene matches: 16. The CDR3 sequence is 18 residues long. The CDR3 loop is CASSDTPGTGGKLGEQYF. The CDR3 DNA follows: TGTGCCAGCAGCGATACCCCCGGGACAGGGGGCAAGTTGGGCGAGCAGTACTTC.

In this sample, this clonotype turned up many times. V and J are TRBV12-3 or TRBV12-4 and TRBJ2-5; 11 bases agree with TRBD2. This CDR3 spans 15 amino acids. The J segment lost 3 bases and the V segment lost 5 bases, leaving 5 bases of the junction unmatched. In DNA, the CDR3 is TGTGCCAGCAGTCTCCGACTAGCGGGGAAAGAGACCCAGTACTTC. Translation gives CASSLRLAGKETQYF.

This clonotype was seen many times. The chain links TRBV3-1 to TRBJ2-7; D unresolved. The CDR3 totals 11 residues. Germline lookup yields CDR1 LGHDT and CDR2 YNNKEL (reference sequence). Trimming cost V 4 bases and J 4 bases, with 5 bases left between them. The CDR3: CASSLLYEQYF. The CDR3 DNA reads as TGTGCCAGCAGCCTGCTTTACGAGCAGTACTTC.

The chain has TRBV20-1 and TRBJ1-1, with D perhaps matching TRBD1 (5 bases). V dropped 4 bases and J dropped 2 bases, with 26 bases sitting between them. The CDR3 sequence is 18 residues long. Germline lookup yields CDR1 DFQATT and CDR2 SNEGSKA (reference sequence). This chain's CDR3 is CSAIAVVSHGGDNTEAFF. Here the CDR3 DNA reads TGCAGTGCTATAGCAGTCGTTAGTCACGGGGGTGACAACACTGAAGCTTTCTTT.

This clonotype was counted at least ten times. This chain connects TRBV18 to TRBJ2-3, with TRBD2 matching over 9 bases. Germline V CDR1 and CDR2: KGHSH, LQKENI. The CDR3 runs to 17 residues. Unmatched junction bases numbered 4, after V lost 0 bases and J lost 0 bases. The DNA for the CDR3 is TGTGCCAGCTCACCACCTCCTAGCGGGGCTAGCACAGATACGCAGTATTTT. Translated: CASSPPPSGASTDTQYF.

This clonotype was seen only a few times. Here the CDR3 DNA reads TGCAGTGCTAGAGTCGTAACCTCCTACGAGCAGTACTTC. Amino acids: CSARVVTSYEQYF. The genes are TRBV20-1 and TRBJ2-7; unclear D gene. The CDR3 has 13 residues. V lost 1 base and J 0 bases, leaving 7 bases between the germline ends. Germline V gives CDR1 DFQATT, CDR2 SNEGSKA (reference sequence).

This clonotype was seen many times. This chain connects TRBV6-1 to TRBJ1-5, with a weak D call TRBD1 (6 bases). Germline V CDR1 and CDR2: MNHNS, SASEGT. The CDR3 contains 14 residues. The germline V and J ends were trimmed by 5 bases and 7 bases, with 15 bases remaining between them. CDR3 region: CASSYVSGEQPQHF. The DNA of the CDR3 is TGTGCCAGCAGTTACGTTTCAGGGGAACAGCCCCAGCATTTT.

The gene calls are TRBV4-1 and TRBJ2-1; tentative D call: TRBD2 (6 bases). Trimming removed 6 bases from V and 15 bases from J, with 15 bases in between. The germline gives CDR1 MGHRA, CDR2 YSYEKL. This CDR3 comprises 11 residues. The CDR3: CASSEGLYAFF. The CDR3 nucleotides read TGCGCCAGCAGTGAGGGACTCTATGCGTTCTTC.

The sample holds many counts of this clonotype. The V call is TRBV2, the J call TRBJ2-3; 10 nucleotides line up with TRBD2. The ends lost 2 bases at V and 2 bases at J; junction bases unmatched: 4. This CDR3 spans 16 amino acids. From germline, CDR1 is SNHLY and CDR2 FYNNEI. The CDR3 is CASSEITSGDTDTQYF. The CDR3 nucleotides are TGTGCCAGCAGTGAAATAACTAGCGGGGACACAGATACGCAGTATTTT.

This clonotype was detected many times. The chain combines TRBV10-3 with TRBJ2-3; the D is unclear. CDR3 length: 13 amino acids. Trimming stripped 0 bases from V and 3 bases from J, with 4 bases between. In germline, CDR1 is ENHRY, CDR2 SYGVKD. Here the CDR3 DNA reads TGTGCCATCAGTGAGTCTGTTACAGATACGCAGTATTTT. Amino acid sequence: CAISESVTDTQYF.

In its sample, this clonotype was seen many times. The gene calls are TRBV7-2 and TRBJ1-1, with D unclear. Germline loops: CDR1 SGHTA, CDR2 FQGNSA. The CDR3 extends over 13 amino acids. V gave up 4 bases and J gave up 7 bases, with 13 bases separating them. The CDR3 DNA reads TGTGCCAGCAGCTCCCAACCTGGAGTTGAAGCTTTCTTT. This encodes CASSSQPGVEAFF.

The CDR3 sequence: CASSQLAGASYEQYF. The CDR3 DNA is TGTGCCAGCAGCCAACTAGCGGGGGCCTCCTACGAGCAGTACTTC. V gene TRBV7-9 combines with J gene TRBJ2-7; TRBD2 matches at 11 bases. Trimming removed 5 bases from V and 0 bases from J; junction bases left unmatched: 3. The CDR3 sequence is 15 residues long. The germline V gene encodes CDR1 SEHNR and CDR2 FQNEAQ (reference sequence).

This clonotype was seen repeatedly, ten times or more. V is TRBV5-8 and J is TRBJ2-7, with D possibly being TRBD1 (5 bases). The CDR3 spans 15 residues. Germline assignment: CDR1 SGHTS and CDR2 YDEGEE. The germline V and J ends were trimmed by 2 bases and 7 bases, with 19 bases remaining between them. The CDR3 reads CASSFGQYRDGEQYF. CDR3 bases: TGTGCCAGCAGCTTTGGACAATACCGAGATGGAGAGCAGTACTTC.

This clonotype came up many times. In nucleotides, the CDR3 is TGCAGTGCTAGTAGTTCAGGGCCTAGGAATTCACCCCTCCACTTT. As protein: CSASSSGPRNSPLHF. The gene calls are TRBV20-1 and TRBJ1-6; weak D call: TRBD1 (5 bases). V lost 3 bases and J lost 7, with 16 bases in between. CDR1 is DFQATT and CDR2 is SNEGSKA in the germline V gene (reference sequence). The CDR3 totals 15 residues.

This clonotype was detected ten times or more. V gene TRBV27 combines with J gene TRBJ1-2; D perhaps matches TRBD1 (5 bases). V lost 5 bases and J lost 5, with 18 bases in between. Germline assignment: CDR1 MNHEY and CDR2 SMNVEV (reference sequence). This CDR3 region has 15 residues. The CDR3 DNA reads TGTGCCAGCAGTCTGCGAAGAACAGGAGGTTATGGCTACACCTTC. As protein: CASSLRRTGGYGYTF.

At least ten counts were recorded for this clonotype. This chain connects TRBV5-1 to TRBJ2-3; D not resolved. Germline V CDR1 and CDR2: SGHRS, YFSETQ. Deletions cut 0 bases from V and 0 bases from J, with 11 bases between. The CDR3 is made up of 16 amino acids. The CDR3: CASSLDPASSTDTQYF. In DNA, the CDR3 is TGCGCCAGCAGCTTGGATCCAGCCTCGAGCACAGATACGCAGTATTTT.

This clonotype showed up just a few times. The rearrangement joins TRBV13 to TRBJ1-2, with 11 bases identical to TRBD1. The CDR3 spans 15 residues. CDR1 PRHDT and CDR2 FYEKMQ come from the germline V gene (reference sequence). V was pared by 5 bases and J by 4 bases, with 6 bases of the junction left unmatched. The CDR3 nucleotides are TGTGCCAGCAGCCACAGGACAGGGGGCAGCTATGGCTACACCTTC. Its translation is CASSHRTGGSYGYTF.

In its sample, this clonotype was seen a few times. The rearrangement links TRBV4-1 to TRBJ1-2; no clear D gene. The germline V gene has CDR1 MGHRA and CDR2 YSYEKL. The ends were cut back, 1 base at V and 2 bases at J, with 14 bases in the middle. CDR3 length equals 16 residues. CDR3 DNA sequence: TGCGCCAGCAGCCAAGGTCTATACGCTACCAACTATGGCTACACCTTC. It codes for CASSQGLYATNYGYTF.

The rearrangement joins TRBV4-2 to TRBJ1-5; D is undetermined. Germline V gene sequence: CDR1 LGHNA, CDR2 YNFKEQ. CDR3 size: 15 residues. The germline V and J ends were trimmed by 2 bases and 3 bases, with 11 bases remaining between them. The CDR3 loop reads CASSQFRELNQPQHF. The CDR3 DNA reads TGTGCCAGCAGCCAATTCCGGGAACTCAATCAGCCCCAGCATTTT.

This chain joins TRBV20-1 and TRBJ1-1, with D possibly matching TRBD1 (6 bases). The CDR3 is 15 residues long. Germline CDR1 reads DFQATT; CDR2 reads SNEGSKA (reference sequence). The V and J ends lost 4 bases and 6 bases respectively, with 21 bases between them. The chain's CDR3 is CSANIPRTAFPEAFF. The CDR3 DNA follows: TGCAGTGCTAATATACCAAGGACAGCCTTCCCTGAAGCTTTCTTT.